A single sample gave rise to the 3 T cell receptor beta chains below, sequenced in a study of CD4 T cells in relation to SARS-CoV-2 and coronaviruses. The unexposed donors gave CD4+ T cells in about 2011-2018, prior to COVID-19. After 10 to 11 days of culture, CD4+ T cells were isolated. These receptors lack a known antigen. Sequencing used immunoSEQ multiplex PCR; TCRdb keeps in-frame clones, though not all of them. The sample yields some 30,000 clones, 76% seen once. The sequenced sample was CD4+ T cells from PBMCs, cultured in vitro. Every receptor here comes from a human donor in good health.

V gene TRBV30 combines with J gene TRBJ1-4; no reliable D call. Trimming took off 0 bases at V and 8 bases at J, with 10 bases between the two ends. Germline V CDR1 and CDR2: GTSNPN, SVGIG (reference sequence). The CDR3 contains 13 residues. CDR3 nucleotides: TGTGCCTGGAGTGTACTGGCCGGGGAAAAACTGTTTTTT. This encodes CAWSVLAGEKLFF.

This clone was seen more than once but under ten times. This chain links TRBV3-1 (or the pseudogene TRBV3-2) with TRBJ1-1; no clear D gene. The CDR3 covers 11 residues. The V and J ends lost 6 bases and 5 bases respectively, with 7 bases between them. The germline V gene encodes CDR1 LGHDT and CDR2 YNNKEL (reference sequence). CDR3 protein: CASRSQTEAFF. CDR3 in DNA: TGTGCCAGCAGATCACAGACTGAAGCTTTCTTT.

The chain combines TRBV19 with TRBJ1-4; TRBD1 is a possible D gene (6 bases). Germline V CDR1 and CDR2: LNHDA, SQIVND (reference sequence). This CDR3 contains 14 residues. V was clipped by 4 bases and J by 2 bases, with 8 bases between them. This CDR3 reads CASSNDRTNEKLFF. For the CDR3, the DNA is TGTGCCAGTAGTAACGACAGGACTAATGAAAAACTGTTTTTT. The whole variable domain, filled in from reference TRBV19 and TRBJ1-4, reads DGGITQSPKYLFRKEGQNVTLSCEQNLNHDAMYWYRQDPGQGLRLIYYSQIVNDFQKGDIAEGYSVSREKKESFPLTVTSAQKNPTAFYLCASSNDRTNEKLFFGSGTQLSVL.